The 27 T cell receptor beta chains below were found in one sample sequenced in a study of blood T cell repertoires in COVID-19. The data were produced by immunoSEQ multiplex PCR, yet TCRdb's version contains in-frame clones alone and is incomplete. The repertoire consists of more than 75,000 clones, with 70% to 90% occurring once and the leading ten covering 7% to 10%. Material for sequencing was peripheral blood. The receptors were gathered from a young man with acute or convalescent COVID-19.

This clone was detected once. J is TRBJ2-7 and V is TRBV7-9, with a possible D match to TRBD2 (6 bases). CDR1 is SEHNR and CDR2 is FQNEAQ in the germline V gene (reference sequence). This CDR3 is 14 amino acids long. Trimming took off 3 bases at V and 0 bases at J, with 9 bases between the two ends. DNA for the CDR3: TGTGCCAGCAGCTTCGGGGGAAGCTCCTACGAGCAGTACTTC. Translated: CASSFGGSSYEQYF.

J is TRBJ1-3 and V is TRBV6-1; a possible D gene is TRBD1 (6 bases). CDR1 MNHNS and CDR2 SASEGT come from the germline V gene. The ends were cut back, 2 bases at V and 4 bases at J, with 18 bases in the middle. The CDR3 sequence is 17 residues long. The DNA for the CDR3 is TGTGCCAGCAGTGAAACCCACTCGGGGGGCACAGGAAACACCATATATTTT. As protein: CASSETHSGGTGNTIYF.

This chain uses TRBV24-1 with TRBJ2-7; the D gene is possibly TRBD2 (5 bases). Trimming removed 3 bases at V and 6 bases at J, with 8 bases between. The CDR3 sequence is 12 residues long. Germline V gene lookup returns CDR1 KGHDR and CDR2 SFDVKD. The CDR3 sequence is CATSDPAGEQYF. The CDR3 DNA sequence: TGTGCCACCAGTGATCCGGCGGGCGAGCAGTACTTC.

The chain is built from TRBV2 and TRBJ2-5, with D possibly matching TRBD2 (6 bases). Germline CDR1 reads SNHLY; CDR2 reads FYNNEI. This CDR3 comprises 15 residues. The V and J ends lost 7 bases and 0 bases respectively, with 15 bases between them. CDR3 protein: CASTPKLANQETQYF. The CDR3 DNA is TGTGCCAGCACACCTAAGCTAGCGAACCAAGAGACCCAGTACTTC.

This clone was counted between two and nine times. The same CDR3 can be traced to other DNA sequences in this sample. The chain combines TRBV10-2 with TRBJ2-2; 8 bases map to TRBD2. Per the germline V gene, CDR1 is WSHSY and CDR2 is SAAADI. CDR3 size: 14 residues. V shed 6 bases, J shed 3 bases, and the junction held 3 bases outside the gene matches. The CDR3 loop is CASRGAGDTGELFF. The CDR3 DNA reads as TGCGCCAGCAGAGGAGCGGGAGACACCGGGGAGCTGTTTTTT.

The table lists this clone with a count of one. The CDR3 protein is CSASGTSGSYEQYF. CDR3 DNA: TGCAGCGCATCCGGGACTAGCGGCTCCTACGAGCAGTACTTC. The V call is TRBV29-1, the J call TRBJ2-7, with 11 bases aligning to TRBD2. Germline V gene sequence: CDR1 SQVTM, CDR2 ANQGSEA. The trim removed 7 bases at V and 0 bases at J, leaving 5 bases unmatched. This CDR3 contains 14 residues.

CDR3 sequence: CASSSRVAYEQYF. The CDR3 DNA is TGCGCCAGCAGCTCGAGGGTGGCATACGAGCAGTACTTC. The V and J genes are TRBV4-3 and TRBJ2-7; TRBD2 might be the D (5 bases). This CDR3 has 13 residues. V lost 5 bases to trimming and J lost 4 bases, with 12 bases between them. Germline CDR1 reads LGHNA; CDR2 reads YSLEER.

The V call is TRBV28, the J call TRBJ1-3; D remains ambiguous. Germline CDR1 MDHEN, CDR2 SYDVKM. Trimming took off 6 bases at V and 0 bases at J, with 12 bases between the two ends. The CDR3 covers 15 residues. CDR3 protein: CASSLGRYSGNTIYF. The CDR3 bases are TGTGCCAGCAGCCTTGGTAGATACTCTGGAAACACCATATATTTT.

This rearrangement joins TRBV5-4 to TRBJ2-7; 7 bases fit TRBD2. The junction had 6 bases not matched to a gene; V was cut back by 2 bases and J by 4 bases. CDR3 length equals 14 residues. Looked up from germline, CDR1 is SGHNT and CDR2 is YYREEE (reference sequence). CDR3: CASSFGLERYEQYF. In DNA, the CDR3 is TGTGCCAGCAGCTTCGGACTAGAAAGGTACGAGCAGTACTTC.

This sequence joins TRBV7-9 and TRBJ1-4, with 8 bases fitting TRBD1. Germline-derived CDR1 and CDR2 are SEHNR and FQNEAQ (reference sequence). This CDR3 region has 16 residues. The J segment lost 5 bases and the V segment lost 0 bases, leaving 5 bases of the junction unmatched. CDR3 protein: CASSLAPDRENEKLFF. CDR3 coding DNA: TGTGCCAGCAGCTTAGCGCCGGACAGGGAAAATGAAAAACTGTTTTTT.

The rearrangement joins TRBV4-1 to TRBJ2-7; 11 bases are a match to TRBD1. Trimming cost V 8 bases and J 3 bases; bases outside gene matches: 6. The germline CDR1 and CDR2 sequences are MGHRA and YSYEKL. This CDR3 contains 14 residues. CDR3 bases: TGCGCCAGCCGACCGGACAGGGGGCTCTACGAGCAGTACTTC. This gives the protein CASRPDRGLYEQYF.

The chain joins TRBV20-1 to TRBJ2-5, with a weak D call TRBD2 (5 bases). The CDR3 totals 14 residues. Trimming left V 3 bases short and J 7 bases short, with 18 bases between. Germline CDR1 and CDR2: DFQATT and SNEGSKA (reference sequence). The DNA for the CDR3 is TGCAGTGCTAGTCCTCCCACTAGGATAGGGACCCAGTACTTC. It specifies CSASPPTRIGTQYF.

V is TRBV7-2 and J is TRBJ2-1; the D is unclear. The length of the CDR3 is 14 residues. V was pared by 1 base and J by 5 bases, with 9 bases between. Germline V gene lookup returns CDR1 SGHTA and CDR2 FQGNSA. CDR3 sequence: CASSLGAHHNEQFF. As DNA, the CDR3 is TGTGCCAGCAGCTTAGGGGCACACCACAATGAGCAGTTCTTC.

The chain uses TRBV20-1 and TRBJ2-3; 7 nucleotides align to TRBD1. CDR1 DFQATT and CDR2 SNEGSKA come from the germline V gene (reference sequence). This CDR3 spans 15 amino acids. The junction had 9 bases not matched to a gene; V was cut back by 3 bases and J by 3 bases. Here the CDR3 DNA reads TGCAGTGCTAGTATTCCGGGACAGAGGACAGATACGCAGTATTTT. It translates to CSASIPGQRTDTQYF.

V gene TRBV15 combines with J gene TRBJ2-3; 7 positions agree with TRBD1. The germline V gene has CDR1 LNHNV and CDR2 YYDKDF (reference sequence). This CDR3 spans 19 amino acids. The J segment lost 2 bases and the V segment lost 4 bases, leaving 18 bases of the junction unmatched. The CDR3 region is CATSKTGTAKGYPTDTQYF. The DNA for the CDR3 is TGTGCCACCAGCAAAACCGGGACAGCAAAAGGGTACCCCACAGATACGCAGTATTTT. Full variable domain (remainder filled in from reference TRBV15 and TRBJ2-3): DAMVIQNPRYQVTQFGKPVTLSCSQTLNHNVMYWYQQKSSQAPKLLFHYYDKDFNNEADTPDNFQSRRPNTSFCFLDIRSPGLGDTAMYLCATSKTGTAKGYPTDTQYFGPGTRLTVL.

In DNA, the CDR3 is TGTGCCAGCAGCCAAGTCGGAGTAGCGGGAGTCTACGAGCAGTACTTC. Encoded protein: CASSQVGVAGVYEQYF. The gene calls are TRBV4-2 and TRBJ2-7; 9 bases align to TRBD2. The CDR3 loop spans 16 amino acids. V lost 1 base and J lost 3; bases outside the gene matches: 7. Germline V gives CDR1 LGHNA, CDR2 YNFKEQ.

The chain has TRBV3-1 (or the pseudogene TRBV3-2) and TRBJ2-7; D not certain. The length of the CDR3 is 12 residues. The V and J ends lost 4 bases and 3 bases respectively, with 7 bases between them. Germline CDR1 and CDR2: LGHDT and YNNKEL (reference sequence). Here the CDR3 DNA reads TGTGCCAGCAGCCTCACTTACTACGAGCAGTACTTC. Amino acid sequence: CASSLTYYEQYF.

V is TRBV5-1 and J is TRBJ2-3; the D gene is possibly TRBD2 (5 bases). The V end lost 0 bases, the J end lost 0 bases, and 5 bases lay between the germline ends. The CDR3 is 14 amino acids. Germline V gene lookup returns CDR1 SGHRS and CDR2 YFSETQ. This CDR3 reads CASSLGTSTDTQYF. DNA for the CDR3: TGCGCCAGCAGCTTGGGGACTAGCACAGATACGCAGTATTTT.

This chain uses TRBV3-1 (or the pseudogene TRBV3-2) with TRBJ2-7; no reliable D call. Trimming took off 1 base at V and 6 bases at J, with 4 bases between the two ends. CDR1 LGHDT and CDR2 YNNKEL come from the germline V gene (reference sequence). This CDR3 comprises 11 residues. The chain's CDR3 is CASSQVSEQYF. The CDR3 bases are TGTGCCAGCAGCCAAGTCTCCGAGCAGTACTTC.

This clone was counted many times. The V call is TRBV28, the J call TRBJ1-6; D uncertain. Germline assignment: CDR1 MDHEN and CDR2 SYDVKM. V was clipped by 3 bases and J by 2 bases, with 8 bases between them. The CDR3 is made up of 15 amino acids. The CDR3 loop is CASSLALPYNSPLHF. In nucleotides, the CDR3 is TGTGCCAGCAGTTTGGCTCTTCCCTATAATTCACCCCTCCACTTT.

This clone was counted at least ten times. The chain carries TRBV4-3 and TRBJ2-1; D is uncertain. Trimming took off 0 bases at V and 4 bases at J, with 7 bases between the two ends. Germline-derived CDR1 and CDR2 are LGHNA and YSLEER. The CDR3 is 14 residues long. Here the CDR3 DNA reads TGCGCCAGCAGCCAAGATTTAGAGTACAATGAGCAGTTCTTC. Its translation is CASSQDLEYNEQFF.

The CDR3 loop is CASSLHQGSNQPQHF. The CDR3 DNA reads as TGTGCCAGCAGTTTACATCAGGGTAGCAATCAGCCCCAGCATTTT. J is TRBJ1-5 and V is TRBV28; weak D call: TRBD1 (5 bases). Germline CDR1 reads MDHEN; CDR2 reads SYDVKM. The length of the CDR3 is 15 residues. V was cut by 2 bases and J by 0 bases, with 8 bases left in between. Full variable domain (remainder filled in from reference TRBV28 and TRBJ1-5): DVKVTQSSRYLVKRTGEKVFLECVQDMDHENMFWYRQDPGLGLRLIYFSYDVKMKEKGDIPEGYSVSREKKERFSLILESASTNQTSMYLCASSLHQGSNQPQHFGDGTRLSIL.

The table lists this clone with a few counts. The rearrangement joins TRBV6-5 to TRBJ2-2; tentatively, D is TRBD2 (5 bases). Germline values: CDR1 MNHEY, CDR2 SVGAGI. This CDR3 spans 14 amino acids. V lost 6 bases and J lost 5, with 13 bases in between. The CDR3: CASREALGTGELFF. The CDR3 DNA reads TGTGCCAGCAGGGAGGCCCTTGGAACCGGGGAGCTGTTTTTT.

This rearrangement joins TRBV19 to TRBJ2-1, with D possibly being TRBD1 (5 bases). Germline lookup yields CDR1 LNHDA and CDR2 SQIVND (reference sequence). Trimming took off 3 bases at V and 3 bases at J, with 9 bases between the two ends. This CDR3 comprises 14 residues. Here the CDR3 DNA reads TGTGCCAGTAGTATCGCTGACAGCTACAATGAGCAGTTCTTC. Translated: CASSIADSYNEQFF.

CDR3 nucleotide sequence: TGTGCCAGCAGCTTAGGAGGGGAGGGGGAGCAGTTCTTC. This encodes CASSLGGEGEQFF. The chain carries TRBV7-2 and TRBJ2-1; 7 bases align to TRBD2. The V segment lost 1 base and the J segment 10 bases; nucleotides outside the gene matches: 4. This CDR3 has 13 residues. Germline assignment: CDR1 SGHTA and CDR2 FQGNSA. Filled out from reference TRBV7-2 and TRBJ2-1, the complete variable domain reads GAGVSQSPSNKVTEKGKDVELRCDPISGHTALYWYRQSLGQGLEFLIYFQGNSAPDKSGLPSDRFSAERTGGSVSTLTIQRTQQEDSAVYLCASSLGGEGEQFFGPGTRLTVL.

The chain couples TRBV7-2 to TRBJ1-1; D is unclear. This CDR3 has 14 residues. Trimming cost V 1 base and J 1 base, with 7 bases left between them. Germline V gene lookup returns CDR1 SGHTA and CDR2 FQGNSA. The CDR3 protein is CASSLDPGNTEAFF. The CDR3 DNA reads TGTGCCAGCAGCTTAGATCCAGGGAACACTGAAGCTTTCTTT.

This chain connects TRBV7-2 to TRBJ1-1; D is undetermined. The CDR3 has 12 residues. The V gene's germline CDR1 is SGHTA and CDR2 FQGNSA. With 5 bases removed from V and 11 bases from J, the gap between germline ends came to 15 bases. The CDR3 nucleotides read TGTGCCAGCAGCCATCAAAACGGGGTGGCTTTCTTT. It is translated as CASSHQNGVAFF. The full variable domain, completed using reference TRBV7-2 and TRBJ1-1, is GAGVSQSPSNKVTEKGKDVELRCDPISGHTALYWYRQSLGQGLEFLIYFQGNSAPDKSGLPSDRFSAERTGGSVSTLTIQRTQQEDSAVYLCASSHQNGVAFFGQGTRLTVV.